These T cell receptor beta chains were read from a single sample in a study of cytomegalovirus exposure and HLA in healthy donors. The repertoire was sequenced with immunoSEQ multiplex PCR; TCRdb's copy has only in-frame clones and lacks some. Here the sample spans approximately 130,000 clones, around nine tenths being singletons. Sequencing was carried out using PBMCs. These receptors originate from a woman in her 30s in good health and CMV-seronegative. Each CDR3 is given with its conserved first and last residue. D genes are given only for firm matches. Clone size is not always given. Where it is, it says once, few, many or a class for expanded clones.

J gene,V gene,D gene,clone size,CDR3 DNA,CDR3 protein
TRBJ2-7,TRBV11-2,TRBD2,NA,TGTGCCAGCAGCCCGTCTCCGGGACTAGTCCCCCTCGAGCAGTACTTC,CASSPSPGLVPLEQYF
TRBJ2-7,TRBV9,TRBD1,NA,TGTGCCAGCAGCGTAGAATGGGGACAGGCCTACGAGCAGTACTTC,CASSVEWGQAYEQYF
TRBJ2-3,TRBV5-1,TRBD2,many,TGCGCCAGCAGCATTGGACTAGCGGGGCCTTCAAATACGCAGTATTTT,CASSIGLAGPSNTQYF
TRBJ1-4,TRBV28,NA,NA,TGTGCCACCCAGGAAAGGGGGAGGGGTTGGGAAAAACTGTTTTTT,CATQERGRGWEKLFF
TRBJ2-4,TRBV30,NA,once,TGTGCCTGGACACCCCCGGTTTGGGGCTTAGCCAAAAACATTCAGTACTTC,CAWTPPVWGLAKNIQYF
TRBJ1-1,TRBV30,NA,NA,TGTGCCTGGCAAGGACAGAGCCTCGGGGAAGCTTTCTTT,CAWQGQSLGEAFF
TRBJ2-7,TRBV27,TRBD2,NA,TGTGCCAGCAGTTTAAGCGGGGGGGCCGCCTACGAGCAGTACTTC,CASSLSGGAAYEQYF
TRBJ2-7,TRBV28,TRBD2,once,TGTGCCAGCAGTGCCGGACTAGCGGGAGACGAGCAGTACTTC,CASSAGLAGDEQYF
TRBJ1-5,TRBV18,NA,NA,TGTGCCAGCTCACCCCCACGAGGGGGTTTGGGCAATCAGCCCCAGCATTTT,CASSPPRGGLGNQPQHF
TRBJ2-7,TRBV7-9,TRBD1,NA,TGTGCCAGCAGCTTAAACAGGGGGAAGGACTACGAGCAGTACTTC,CASSLNRGKDYEQYF